The 9 T cell receptor beta chains in this list originate from one sample, sequenced in a study of control samples from healthy donors and cancer patients. Sequenced by immunoSEQ multiplex PCR; TCRdb stores in-frame clones only, minus some. The data show roughly 100,000 clones, 83% seen once. Sequenced input: blood. The receptors stem from a woman between 45 and 65 years old in good health.

This chain connects TRBV7-9 to TRBJ2-1, with 10 bases lining up with TRBD2. J gave up 0 bases and V 5 bases, and 13 bases lay outside the gene matches. This CDR3 has 19 residues. Germline V gene data show CDR1 as SEHNR and CDR2 as FQNEAQ (reference sequence). CDR3 sequence reads: CASSPREGLAPSSYNEQFF. CDR3 nucleotides: TGTGCCAGCAGCCCCCGGGAGGGACTAGCGCCTAGCTCCTACAATGAGCAGTTCTTC.

The chain combines TRBV7-3 with TRBJ2-2; TRBD2 matches 14 bases. Germline V lookup: CDR1 SGHTA, CDR2 FQGTGA. The V and J ends lost 5 bases and 2 bases, in that order; junction bases with no gene match: 7. This CDR3 is built from 18 residues. DNA of the CDR3: TGTGCCAGCAGCGCCCGGACTAGCGGGGGGATAAACACCGGGGAGCTGTTTTTT. Amino acid sequence: CASSARTSGGINTGELFF.

The genes are TRBV30 and TRBJ1-5; TRBD1 matches 7 bases. This CDR3 has 15 amino acids. V trimming: 3 bases; J trimming: 1 base; junction bases outside the gene matches: 6. The germline CDR1 and CDR2 sequences are GTSNPN and SVGIG (reference sequence). CDR3: CAWSSGTASNQPQHF. In nucleotides, the CDR3 is TGTGCCTGGAGCTCCGGGACAGCCAGCAATCAGCCCCAGCATTTT.

This chain links TRBV3-1 (or the pseudogene TRBV3-2) with TRBJ1-4, with D unclear. Germline V lookup: CDR1 LGHDT, CDR2 YNNKEL (reference sequence). The CDR3 length is 13 residues. V was trimmed by 0 bases and J by 11 bases, leaving 10 bases between them. CDR3 amino acids: CASSQDSPPKLFF. The CDR3 bases are TGTGCCAGCAGCCAAGATTCACCCCCTAAACTGTTTTTT.

In its sample, this clone was seen once. The genes are TRBV11-2 and TRBJ2-3; TRBD1 agrees at 9 bases. This CDR3 is 14 amino acids long. Germline V gives CDR1 SGHAT, CDR2 FQNNGV. V lost 2 bases, J lost 8 bases, and 5 bases stayed unmatched. The CDR3 here is CASSLLQGAGTQYF. CDR3 coding DNA: TGTGCCAGCAGCTTACTACAGGGGGCCGGTACGCAGTATTTT.

This clone was counted between two and nine times. The chain links TRBV11-3 to TRBJ1-6; D gene uncertain. V was trimmed by 8 bases and J by 5 bases, leaving 13 bases between them. Germline V gene data show CDR1 as SGHNT and CDR2 as YENEEA. The CDR3 runs to 14 residues. CDR3 loop: CASSTDGNNSPLHF. CDR3 nucleotides: TGTGCCAGCTCCACAGACGGGAATAATTCACCCCTCCACTTT.

The CDR3 is CSASIQGSNSPLHF. The CDR3 nucleotides are TGCAGTGCTAGTATTCAGGGTTCGAATTCACCCCTCCACTTT. This chain joins TRBV20-1 and TRBJ1-6; possibly TRBD1 for D (5 bases). The CDR3 totals 14 residues. Germline CDR1 is DFQATT and CDR2 is SNEGSKA (reference sequence). Trimming shortened V by 3 bases and J by 7 bases, and 13 bases separated the two germline ends.

CDR3 bases: TGTGCCAGCTCAACAGGAGACGAGCAGTACTTC. Protein product: CASSTGDEQYF. The V gene is TRBV18, the J gene TRBJ2-7, with a weak D call TRBD1 (5 bases). The germline gives CDR1 KGHSH, CDR2 LQKENI. Trimming removed 5 bases from V and 5 bases from J, with 7 bases in between. This CDR3 comprises 11 residues.

This sequence joins TRBV6-5 and TRBJ1-1; 10 positions agree with TRBD1. J was trimmed by 5 bases and V by 6 bases; bases with no gene match: 9. Germline V gene lookup returns CDR1 MNHEY and CDR2 SVGAGI. The length of the CDR3 is 15 residues. The CDR3 protein is CASRSPDRGRTEAFF. The CDR3 nucleotides read TGTGCCAGCAGAAGCCCGGACAGGGGGAGGACTGAAGCTTTCTTT.